What follows describes a single T cell receptor (beta chain). This record belongs to a study of blood T cell repertoires in COVID-19. As for the study in general: The samples span acute and convalescent COVID-19 from the United States, Italy and Spain.

Original methodology: By means of reference gene primer amplification, nucleated cell counts were estimated. Libraries were prepared by immunoSEQ multiplex PCR; TCRdb keeps only in-frame clonotypes and omits some of them. The DNA gave D and trimming, while V, J and clone size come from that table. This repertoire shows 250,000 to 300,000 clones, roughly 86% found once; its top ten account for approximately 10%. Sample: peripheral blood. This receptor was taken from a woman in her 30s with COVID-19, enrolled during active disease.

The CDR3 loop is CASSHGLSSYNEQFF. DNA for the CDR3: TGCGCCAGCAGCCATGGACTTAGCTCCTACAATGAGCAGTTCTTC. The chain links TRBV4-3 to TRBJ2-1; D might be TRBD2 (5 bases). Germline values: CDR1 LGHNA, CDR2 YSLEER. The V end was cut by 3 bases, the J end by 0 bases, with 9 bases between. The CDR3 covers 15 residues.